Presented here are 27 T cell receptor beta chains from one specimen sequenced in a study of chemoradiotherapy in HPV16-positive cancers. The data were produced by immunoSEQ multiplex PCR, yet TCRdb's version contains in-frame clones alone and is incomplete. The repertoire holds about 1,400 clones, with approximately 90% as singletons. Sequencing used tumor tissue, obtained from a patient who underwent chemoradiotherapy. All receptors derive from a human donor with HPV-associated anogenital cancer.

The chain combines TRBV7-9 with TRBJ1-5; the D is unclear. CDR1 SEHNR and CDR2 FQNEAQ come from the germline V gene (reference sequence). The V end lost 5 bases, the J end lost 5 bases, and 10 bases lay between the germline ends. The CDR3 length is 13 residues. CDR3 DNA sequence: TGTGCCAGCAGCCCCACGGACGATCAGCCCCAGCATTTT. Protein product: CASSPTDDQPQHF.

The chain joins TRBV28 to TRBJ2-3; maybe TRBD2 (6 bases). With 5 bases removed from V and 3 bases from J, the gap between germline ends came to 15 bases. The V gene's germline CDR1 is MDHEN and CDR2 SYDVKM. This CDR3 contains 15 residues. The CDR3 loop is CASSPRLGATDTQYF. For the CDR3, the DNA is TGTGCCAGCAGTCCTCGACTAGGAGCAACAGATACGCAGTATTTT.

The chain carries TRBV10-1 and TRBJ2-2, with a tentative D call TRBD2 (6 bases). CDR3 size: 13 residues. V was clipped by 6 bases and J by 6 bases, with 11 bases between them. Germline V gene lookup returns CDR1 WNHNN and CDR2 SYGVQD (reference sequence). DNA of the CDR3: TGCGCCAGCAGCCCGGGAGCCTCCGGGGAGCTGTTTTTT. Translation gives CASSPGASGELFF.

This sequence joins TRBV11-2 and TRBJ2-7; TRBD2 matches 9 bases. The V gene's germline CDR1 is SGHAT and CDR2 FQNNGV. The CDR3 runs 16 residues. V lost 8 bases, J lost 2 bases, and 13 bases stayed unmatched. In DNA, the CDR3 is TGTGCCAGCGGGCCATATAGCGGGAGTGAACCCTACGAGCAGTACTTC. As protein: CASGPYSGSEPYEQYF.

The CDR3 reads CSVDDRGAGYTF. Written as DNA, the CDR3 is TGCAGCGTCGATGACAGGGGGGCTGGCTACACCTTC. The chain is built from TRBV29-1 and TRBJ1-2, with 9 positions matching TRBD1. The CDR3 sequence is 12 residues long. Germline V lookup: CDR1 SQVTM, CDR2 ANQGSEA. V lost 6 bases to trimming and J lost 7 bases; unmatched junction nucleotides: 6.

The chain employs TRBV5-1 and TRBJ2-5; possibly TRBD2 for D (6 bases). Germline-derived CDR1 and CDR2 are SGHRS and YFSETQ. This CDR3 has 16 residues. Trimming left V 0 bases short and J 5 bases short, with 17 bases between. The CDR3 DNA sequence: TGCGCCAGCAGCTTGGTAGCGGCCCGACCGGCGGAGACCCAGTACTTC. Amino acid sequence: CASSLVAARPAETQYF.

The count of this clone is one. The chain joins TRBV4-1 to TRBJ1-1; 10 bases fit TRBD1. Unmatched junction bases numbered 6, after V lost 4 bases and J lost 1 base. Germline values: CDR1 MGHRA, CDR2 YSYEKL. CDR3 length equals 16 residues. CDR3 sequence (DNA): TGCGCCAGCAGCCCCTGGGGACAGGGGAAGAACACTGAAGCTTTCTTT. Translated, it gives CASSPWGQGKNTEAFF.

This clone has a single count. The genes are TRBV9 and TRBJ2-2, with a tentative D call TRBD2 (6 bases). V gave up 0 bases and J gave up 4 bases, with 13 bases separating them. Germline CDR1 reads SGDLS; CDR2 reads YYNGEE. CDR3 length: 16 residues. The CDR3 coding sequence is TGTGCCAGCAGCGTAGCGGGAGTTTCTGGCACCGGGGAGCTGTTTTTT. This codes for CASSVAGVSGTGELFF.

The rearrangement links TRBV30 to TRBJ1-3; 7 bases are shared with TRBD1. The CDR3 is 14 amino acids. The V and J ends lost 8 bases and 1 base, in that order; junction bases with no gene match: 8. Looked up from germline, CDR1 is GTSNPN and CDR2 is SVGIG (reference sequence). In nucleotides, the CDR3 is TGTGCCGTCGAGGGACAGCGATCTGGAAACACCATATATTTT. Translating it yields CAVEGQRSGNTIYF.

The CDR3 nucleotides are TGTGCCAGCAGCCCAGAGTGGGTGGAGACCCAGTACTTC. Its translation: CASSPEWVETQYF. The chain uses TRBV11-2 and TRBJ2-5; D remains ambiguous. The ends were cut back, 5 bases at V and 5 bases at J, with 12 bases in the middle. CDR1 and CDR2 from the germline V gene are SGHAT and FQNNGV. CDR3 length: 13 residues.

This sequence joins TRBV5-1 and TRBJ2-5; D remains unclear. Germline values: CDR1 SGHRS, CDR2 YFSETQ. The CDR3 has 11 amino acids. Trimming removed 7 bases at V and 2 bases at J, with 6 bases between. CDR3 nucleotide sequence: TGCGCCAGCCGCCGGCAAGAGACCCAGTACTTC. Its translation: CASRRQETQYF.

The gene calls are TRBV4-2 and TRBJ1-6; a weak D match, TRBD1 (5 bases). CDR1 is LGHNA and CDR2 is YNFKEQ in the germline V gene. V was clipped by 0 bases and J by 8 bases, with 5 bases between them. This CDR3 has 13 amino acids. This chain's CDR3 is CASSQEGDSPLHF. As DNA, the CDR3 is TGTGCCAGCAGCCAAGAAGGGGATTCACCCCTCCACTTT.

The chain recombines TRBV9 with TRBJ1-5, with 9 bases lining up with TRBD1. Germline trimming cut 4 bases from V and 2 bases from J; bases unmatched to any gene: 4. The CDR3 loop spans 15 amino acids. The germline CDR1 and CDR2 sequences are SGDLS and YYNGEE. CDR3 nucleotides: TGTGCCAGCAGCCGGGGACAGGGAGGCAATCAGCCCCAGCATTTT. Translation gives CASSRGQGGNQPQHF.

The CDR3 is CASSPNAANEQFF. Here the CDR3 DNA reads TGTGCCAGTAGTCCCAACGCGGCGAATGAGCAGTTCTTC. V and J are TRBV19 and TRBJ2-1; no reliable D call. Trimming left V 5 bases short and J 7 bases short, with 12 bases between. The CDR3 spans 13 residues. Germline V gene data show CDR1 as LNHDA and CDR2 as SQIVND (reference sequence).

The chain recombines TRBV6-1 with TRBJ1-1; no clear D. Germline lookup yields CDR1 MNHNS and CDR2 SASEGT. With 5 bases removed from V and 1 base from J, the gap between germline ends came to 8 bases. The CDR3 covers 13 residues. The CDR3 sequence: CASSSDGNTEAFF. As DNA, the CDR3 is TGTGCCAGCAGTTCGGACGGGAACACTGAAGCTTTCTTT.

This clone was observed a handful of times. This chain connects TRBV9 to TRBJ2-1; D is possibly TRBD1 (5 bases). CDR1 SGDLS and CDR2 YYNGEE come from the germline V gene. This CDR3 is built from 16 residues. V dropped 0 bases and J dropped 7 bases, with 17 bases sitting between them. This chain's CDR3 is CASSVVGAPPQNEQFF. The CDR3 DNA follows: TGTGCCAGCAGCGTAGTTGGGGCTCCTCCACAGAATGAGCAGTTCTTC.

The genes are TRBV6-1 and TRBJ2-4; D is perhaps TRBD2 (5 bases). Germline V gene data show CDR1 as MNHNS and CDR2 as SASEGT. The CDR3 has 14 residues. V lost 5 bases, J lost 3 bases, and 11 bases lay in between. CDR3 region: CASSPHRGKNIQYF. The CDR3 DNA reads as TGTGCCAGCAGTCCCCACCGGGGCAAAAACATTCAGTACTTC.

This chain links TRBV7-9 with TRBJ2-7, with no clear D. The V end was cut by 3 bases, the J end by 1 base, with 4 bases between. The CDR3 runs 12 residues. Germline values: CDR1 SEHNR, CDR2 FQNEAQ (reference sequence). The CDR3 sequence: CASSFSSYEQYF. CDR3 in DNA: TGTGCCAGCAGCTTCAGTTCCTACGAGCAGTACTTC.

This sequence joins TRBV18 and TRBJ2-7; D uncertain. The V gene lost 1 base and the J gene lost 4 bases, with 11 bases spanning the gap. Germline CDR1 is KGHSH and CDR2 is LQKENI. CDR3 length: 14 residues. CDR3 DNA: TGTGCCAGCTCACCACACAGCCCAGGTTACGAGCAGTACTTC. It specifies CASSPHSPGYEQYF. Full variable domain (missing parts from reference TRBV18 and TRBJ2-7): NAGVMQNPRHLVRRRGQEARLRCSPMKGHSHVYWYRQLPEEGLKFMVYLQKENIIDESGMPKERFSAEFPKEGPSILRIQQVVRGDSAAYFCASSPHSPGYEQYFGPGTRLTVT.

The rearrangement joins TRBV28 to TRBJ1-1; TRBD1 matches at 7 bases. V trimming: 4 bases; J trimming: 5 bases; junction bases outside the gene matches: 7. This CDR3 is built from 14 residues. Germline-derived CDR1 and CDR2 are MDHEN and SYDVKM. The DNA of the CDR3 is TGTGCCAGCAGTTCACGGGGACAGTATACTGAAGCTTTCTTT. Amino acid sequence: CASSSRGQYTEAFF.

The rearrangement links TRBV9 to TRBJ2-3; D gene unclear. Per germline, CDR1 SGDLS and CDR2 YYNGEE. V was trimmed by 0 bases and J by 4 bases, leaving 15 bases between them. This CDR3 region has 16 residues. The DNA of the CDR3 is TGTGCCAGCAGCGTAGATCGGACCGCCGGGCCAGATACGCAGTATTTT. It specifies CASSVDRTAGPDTQYF.

This chain connects TRBV13 to TRBJ2-7; D possibly corresponds to TRBD1 (8 bases). The CDR3 loop spans 16 amino acids. The V gene lost 5 bases and the J gene lost 5 bases, with 22 bases spanning the gap. The germline V gene has CDR1 PRHDT and CDR2 FYEKMQ (reference sequence). The CDR3 sequence: CASSHAKRDRPNEQYF. The CDR3 DNA reads as TGTGCCAGCAGCCATGCAAAGCGGGACAGGCCCAACGAGCAGTACTTC.

The rearrangement links TRBV4-1 to TRBJ1-2, with 10 positions matching TRBD1. Germline assignment: CDR1 MGHRA and CDR2 YSYEKL. The CDR3 spans 14 residues. After removal of 2 bases from V and 5 bases from J, the junction contained 2 bases not matched to a gene. Written as DNA, the CDR3 is TGCGCCAGCAGCCAACGGGACAGGGGATATGGCTACACCTTC. Protein product: CASSQRDRGYGYTF.

The chain joins TRBV9 to TRBJ2-7; TRBD2 aligns across 10 bases. J was trimmed by 7 bases and V by 0 bases; bases with no gene match: 4. Looked up from germline, CDR1 is SGDLS and CDR2 is YYNGEE. The CDR3 extends over 14 amino acids. The DNA of the CDR3 is TGTGCCAGCAGCGTAGTCCCTAGCGGGGGTGAGCAGTACTTC. Amino acid sequence: CASSVVPSGGEQYF.

This sequence joins TRBV28 and TRBJ1-6; D remains ambiguous. The CDR3 contains 11 residues. Trimming cost V 7 bases and J 12 bases, with 10 bases left between them. Germline loops: CDR1 MDHEN, CDR2 SYDVKM. The CDR3 nucleotides are TGTGCCAGCACCTCGTTAGGACCCCTCCACTTT. Its translation: CASTSLGPLHF.

The chain has TRBV28 and TRBJ1-1; no firm D call. V lost 6 bases and J 1 base, leaving 3 bases between the germline ends. The CDR3 is 11 residues long. In germline, CDR1 is MDHEN, CDR2 SYDVKM. CDR3 amino acids: CASSGNTEAFF. In DNA form, the CDR3 reads TGTGCCAGCAGCGGGAACACTGAAGCTTTCTTT.

The chain uses TRBV7-9 and TRBJ1-2; maybe TRBD1 (6 bases). Germline V gene data show CDR1 as SEHNR and CDR2 as FQNEAQ (reference sequence). This CDR3 region has 13 residues. The V end lost 5 bases, the J end lost 5 bases, and 12 bases lay between the germline ends. The CDR3 reads CASSLDREYGYTF. The CDR3, as DNA: TGTGCCAGCAGCCTGGACAGAGAATATGGCTACACCTTC.